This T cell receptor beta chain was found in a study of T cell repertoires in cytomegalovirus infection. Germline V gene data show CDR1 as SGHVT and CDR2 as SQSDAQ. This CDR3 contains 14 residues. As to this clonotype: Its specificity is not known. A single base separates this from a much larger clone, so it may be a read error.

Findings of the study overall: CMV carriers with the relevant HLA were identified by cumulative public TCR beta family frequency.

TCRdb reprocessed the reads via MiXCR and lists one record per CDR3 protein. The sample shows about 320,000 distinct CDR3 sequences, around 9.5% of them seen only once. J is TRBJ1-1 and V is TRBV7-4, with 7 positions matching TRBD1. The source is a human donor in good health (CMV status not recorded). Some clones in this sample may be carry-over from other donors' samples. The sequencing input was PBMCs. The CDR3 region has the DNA TGTGACAGCAGCTTGGGACAGATGAACACTGAAGCTTTCTTT. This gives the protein CDSSLGQMNTEAFF.